The T cell receptor beta chain under discussion was sequenced for a study of cytomegalovirus exposure and HLA in healthy donors. The PCR made use of 60 Vbeta and 13 Jbeta primers. This table comes from immunoSEQ multiplex PCR, and its TCRdb copy is limited to in-frame clones, with some not included. This listing includes 90,000 to 150,000 clones. Germline assignment: CDR1 SGHNT and CDR2 YYREEE (reference sequence). V lost 2 bases and J lost 4, with 8 bases in between. The CDR3 totals 13 residues. The sequencing input was PBMCs. This receptor was identified in a young man in good health and CMV-seronegative. V usage is TRBV5-4 and J usage is TRBJ2-3; TRBD1 might be the D (6 bases). The CDR3 bases are TGTGCCAGCAGCTTTACAGGGTCAGATACGCAGTATTTT. Amino acids: CASSFTGSDTQYF. The whole variable domain, remainder taken from reference TRBV5-4 and TRBJ2-3, is ETGVTQSPTHLIKTRGQQVTLRCSSQSGHNTVSWYQQALGQGPQFIFQYYREEENGRGNFPPRFSGLQFPNYSSELNVNALELDDSALYLCASSFTGSDTQYFGPGTRLTVL.